These 20 T cell receptor beta chains share one sample of origin, sequenced in a study of T cell repertoires in cytomegalovirus infection (dated by TCRdb to between 2018 and 2021). In the paper's terms, the treatment or condition label means: in vitro stimulation with specific CMV peptide epitopes to enrich CMV-specific T cells. Instrument used: Illumina HiSeq 1500. The public reads were reanalyzed by TCRdb: fastp trimming at Q25, MiXCR alignment, in-frame beta chains only. Rows merge per CDR3 protein into single entries with the most common DNA and genes. The sample data list some 110,000 distinct CDR3 sequences, and around 30% of these were observed just once. The ten top clones hold under 70% of the sample. Antigens for these TCRs are unknown. This specimen was CD8+ T cells from cultured PBMCs, taken from culture after CMV antigen stimulation. Every receptor here comes from a human donor in good health (CMV status not recorded). Some clones in this sample may be carry-over from other donors' samples.

This clonotype was recorded many times. The chain links TRBV7-6 to TRBJ2-1, with a possible D match to TRBD2 (5 bases). Trimming shortened V by 1 base and J by 7 bases, and 17 bases separated the two germline ends. Germline CDR1 SGHVS, CDR2 FNYEAQ. This CDR3 is built from 16 residues. The CDR3: CASSLVMSGQANEQFF. The DNA for the CDR3 is TGTGCCAGCAGCTTAGTAATGAGCGGCCAAGCGAATGAGCAGTTCTTC.

The chain has TRBV19 and TRBJ2-3; 10 nucleotides match TRBD2. The CDR3 totals 18 residues. After removal of 2 bases from V and 1 base from J, the junction contained 9 bases not matched to a gene. The germline V gene has CDR1 LNHDA and CDR2 SQIVND (reference sequence). CDR3 in DNA: TGTGCCAGTAGTATAAGGCTAGCGGGGGCAGTTCGCACAGATACGCAGTATTTT. Residues: CASSIRLAGAVRTDTQYF.

The CDR3 nucleotides are TGCGCCAGCAGTCAATCGACTTGGGAGGGCGAGCAGTACTTC. Translating it yields CASSQSTWEGEQYF. V usage is TRBV23-1 and J usage is TRBJ2-7, with 7 bases fitting TRBD2. TRBV23-1 is an open reading frame whose function is uncertain. With V trimmed by 0 bases and J by 6 bases, 5 bases remained unmatched. The CDR3 has 14 residues.

The chain couples TRBV6-2 or TRBV6-3 to TRBJ2-1, with a weak D call TRBD2 (5 bases). Per the germline V gene, CDR1 is MNHEY and CDR2 is SVGEGT. The V end lost 3 bases, the J end lost 0 bases, and 9 bases lay between the germline ends. The CDR3 has 15 amino acids. The CDR3 DNA is TGTGCCAGCAGTTATACCACTAGCTCCTACAATGAGCAGTTCTTC. It yields the protein CASSYTTSSYNEQFF.

V gene TRBV7-2 combines with J gene TRBJ2-7, with D hard to call. The CDR3 length is 13 residues. V shed 10 bases and J shed 1 base, with 14 bases lying between them. Germline V gene sequence: CDR1 SGHTA, CDR2 FQGNSA. The chain's CDR3 is CATNGDGSYEQYF. In DNA, the CDR3 is TGTGCCACCAATGGGGATGGATCCTACGAGCAGTACTTC.

This rearrangement joins TRBV7-4 to TRBJ2-7; 9 positions agree with TRBD1. V gave up 4 bases and J gave up 2 bases; unmatched junction bases: 6. This CDR3 spans 15 amino acids. In germline, CDR1 is SGHVT, CDR2 SQSDAQ. The CDR3 nucleotides read TGTGCCAGCAGCTCCCGGGACAGGGACGCCTACGAGCAGTACTTC. Protein product: CASSSRDRDAYEQYF.

The chain joins TRBV12-3 or TRBV12-4 to TRBJ2-1; no clear D. V lost 6 bases and J lost 9, with 9 bases in between. The CDR3 length is 11 residues. CDR3: CASSPLSEQFF. The CDR3 bases are TGTGCCAGCAGCCCGCTAAGTGAGCAGTTCTTC.

This clonotype was found many times. V is TRBV7-9 and J is TRBJ2-7; no reliable D call. This CDR3 has 14 residues. Germline CDR1 reads SEHNR; CDR2 reads FQNEAQ (reference sequence). V was trimmed by 5 bases and J by 5 bases, leaving 16 bases between them. CDR3 sequence reads: CASSTPGVPNEQYF. DNA of the CDR3: TGTGCCAGCAGCACCCCTGGGGTACCCAACGAGCAGTACTTC.

The chain uses TRBV6-5 and TRBJ2-2, with a possible D match to TRBD2 (7 bases). CDR1 and CDR2 (germline): MNHEY, SVGAGI. The length of the CDR3 is 16 residues. The V end lost 6 bases, the J end lost 4 bases, and 18 bases lay between the germline ends. CDR3 bases: TGTGCCAGCAGAGGGGGGGGCCTCGACGGCACCGGGGAGCTGTTTTTT. Its protein product is CASRGGGLDGTGELFF.

CDR3 amino acids: CASGSLLNTEAFF. The CDR3 DNA reads TGTGCCAGCGGGTCCCTGCTGAACACTGAAGCTTTCTTT. The J gene is TRBJ1-1, the V gene TRBV12-3 or TRBV12-4; no firm D call. Trimming took 8 bases from V and 0 from J, leaving 10 bases between them. The CDR3 contains 13 residues.

This clonotype was counted a few times. The chain joins TRBV12-3 or TRBV12-4 to TRBJ2-1; TRBD2 is a possible D gene (6 bases). V lost 7 bases, J lost 0 bases, and 16 bases lay in between. CDR3 length: 16 residues. In nucleotides, the CDR3 is TGTGCCAGCACCGTAATTGGAGGGCTCTCCTACAATGAGCAGTTCTTC. Protein: CASTVIGGLSYNEQFF.

A few counts support this clonotype. CDR3 sequence: CASSASRTGDYNSPLHF. The CDR3 DNA follows: TGTGCCAGCAGCGCTAGCAGGACAGGAGATTATAATTCACCCCTCCACTTT. This chain connects TRBV9 to TRBJ1-6, with TRBD1 matching 7 bases. V lost 3 bases, J lost 4 bases, and 10 bases stayed unmatched. The CDR3 spans 17 residues. Per the germline V gene, CDR1 is SGDLS and CDR2 is YYNGEE.

V is TRBV7-9 and J is TRBJ2-1; the D is unclear. The germline V gene has CDR1 SEHNR and CDR2 FQNEAQ (reference sequence). The ends were cut back, 4 bases at V and 5 bases at J, with 15 bases in the middle. The CDR3 is 15 residues long. Here the CDR3 reads CASSSPLGYNNEQFF. The DNA of the CDR3 is TGTGCCAGCAGCTCTCCTCTAGGGTACAACAATGAGCAGTTCTTC.

This clonotype has at least ten counts. The V call is TRBV12-3 or TRBV12-4, the J call TRBJ2-3, with unresolved D. The CDR3 is made up of 13 amino acids. Trimming cost V 1 base and J 6 bases, with 8 bases left between them. CDR3 DNA sequence: TGTGCCAGCAGTTTAGACGGGTCGGATACGCAGTATTTT. Translated: CASSLDGSDTQYF.

Many counts were recorded for this clonotype. The CDR3 DNA is TGTGCCAGCACCCTTGGTATTGGGGACAGGGATCGAGTAGCTGGAAACACCATATATTTT. Translated, it gives CASTLGIGDRDRVAGNTIYF. The chain links TRBV7-2 to TRBJ1-3; 9 nucleotides agree with TRBD1. The CDR3 contains 20 residues. Germline values: CDR1 SGHTA, CDR2 FQGNSA. J gave up 2 bases and V 7 bases, and 21 bases lay outside the gene matches. The variable domain in full, with the rest retrieved from reference TRBV7-2 and TRBJ1-3, is GAGVSQSPSNKVTEKGKDVELRCDPISGHTALYWYRQSLGQGLEFLIYFQGNSAPDKSGLPSDRFSAERTGGSVSTLTIQRTQQEDSAVYLCASTLGIGDRDRVAGNTIYFGEGSWLTVV.

The chain uses TRBV7-6 and TRBJ2-7, with a possible D match to TRBD2 (5 bases). CDR3 size: 14 residues. V shed 2 bases and J shed 4 bases, with 12 bases lying between them. The germline V gene has CDR1 SGHVS and CDR2 FNYEAQ. Here the CDR3 DNA reads TGTGCCAGCAGCTTAAATGAGGGTGGATACGAGCAGTACTTC. As protein: CASSLNEGGYEQYF.

In this sample, this clonotype turned up many times. The chain joins TRBV6-1 to TRBJ2-5, with TRBD2 matching 11 bases. The germline CDR1 and CDR2 sequences are MNHNS and SASEGT. J was trimmed by 0 bases and V by 8 bases; bases with no gene match: 5. The CDR3 sequence is 15 residues long. In DNA form, the CDR3 reads TGTGCCAGCCAACTAGCGGGGGTAAACCAAGAGACCCAGTACTTC. This translates into CASQLAGVNQETQYF.

A few counts support this clonotype. This chain joins TRBV28 and TRBJ2-4, with 8 positions matching TRBD1. The CDR3 covers 13 residues. V gave up 4 bases and J gave up 13 bases; unmatched junction bases: 9. CDR1 and CDR2 from the germline V gene are MDHEN and SYDVKM. The CDR3 region has the DNA TGTGCCAGCAGTTCCCCCGGGGACAGGATACAGTACTTC. Encoded protein: CASSSPGDRIQYF. Full variable domain (rest looked up from reference TRBV28 and TRBJ2-4): DVKVTQSSRYLVKRTGEKVFLECVQDMDHENMFWYRQDPGLGLRLIYFSYDVKMKEKGDIPEGYSVSREKKERFSLILESASTNQTSMYLCASSSPGDRIQYFGAGTRLSVL.

This rearrangement joins TRBV24-1 to TRBJ2-7, with D possibly being TRBD1 or TRBD2 (6 bases each). The CDR3 length is 15 residues. Trimming removed 3 bases at V and 1 base at J, with 12 bases between. The V gene's germline CDR1 is KGHDR and CDR2 SFDVKD. The CDR3 loop reads CATSDPRGRSYEQYF. As DNA, the CDR3 is TGTGCCACCAGTGATCCTAGGGGGAGGTCCTACGAGCAGTACTTC.

The V and J genes are TRBV6-1 and TRBJ1-2, with 8 bases matching TRBD1. The CDR3 spans 14 residues. In germline, CDR1 is MNHNS, CDR2 SASEGT. The V gene end was trimmed by 3 bases and the J gene end by 6 bases; junction bases not matched to a gene: 6. This chain's CDR3 is CASSEDRDDHGYTF. The CDR3 DNA is TGTGCCAGCAGTGAGGACAGGGACGATCATGGCTACACCTTC.